Below are 14 T cell receptor beta chains sequenced from a single sample in a study of chemoradiotherapy in HPV16-positive cancers. Here immunoSEQ multiplex PCR was the method, and the copy in TCRdb shows in-frame clones only, minus some. In the table there are about 25,000 clones, approximately 92% of which are singletons. Sequenced material: blood, taken from a patient who underwent chemoradiotherapy. The receptors stem from a human donor with HPV-associated anogenital cancer.

The rearrangement uses TRBV5-4 and TRBJ1-4; 7 positions agree with TRBD1. This CDR3 region has 15 residues. Trimming removed 1 base from V and 3 bases from J; junction bases left unmatched: 3. The V gene's germline CDR1 is SGHNT and CDR2 YYREEE (reference sequence). DNA for the CDR3: TGTGCCAGCAGCTTGCTGGGACAGCCTAATGAAAAACTGTTTTTT. Its translation is CASSLLGQPNEKLFF.

The chain is built from TRBV5-6 and TRBJ2-2, with 8 bases fitting TRBD1. Trimming at V came to 2 bases and at J to 6 bases, leaving 6 bases not matched to a gene. Germline CDR1 SGHDT, CDR2 YYEEEE. This CDR3 is built from 15 residues. The CDR3 DNA reads as TGTGCCAGCAGCTTTGCGACAGGGGCGGCCGGGGAGCTGTTTTTT. It encodes CASSFATGAAGELFF.

V and J are TRBV19 and TRBJ2-7; no firm D call. Trimming removed 6 bases from V and 2 bases from J, with 8 bases in between. The length of the CDR3 is 12 residues. Looked up from germline, CDR1 is LNHDA and CDR2 is SQIVND (reference sequence). The CDR3 protein is CASRRTPYEQYF. In nucleotides, the CDR3 is TGTGCCAGTAGGAGGACCCCCTACGAGCAGTACTTC.

This chain links TRBV15 with TRBJ2-3; TRBD2 matches 8 bases. Unmatched junction bases numbered 7, after V lost 6 bases and J lost 2 bases. The CDR3 is 15 amino acids. Germline assignment: CDR1 LNHNV and CDR2 YYDKDF (reference sequence). The CDR3 spells CATRFSGENTDTQYF. CDR3 nucleotides: TGTGCCACCAGGTTTAGCGGGGAGAACACAGATACGCAGTATTTT.

V and J are TRBV6-5 and TRBJ1-1; D unresolved. Trimming pared 7 bases from V and 0 bases from J, leaving 9 bases between. CDR1 and CDR2 from the germline V gene are MNHEY and SVGAGI. This CDR3 is built from 13 residues. The CDR3 DNA sequence: TGTGCCAGCACAACGCAGATGAACACTGAAGCTTTCTTT. Translation: CASTTQMNTEAFF.

This rearrangement joins TRBV19 to TRBJ2-7; TRBD1 agrees at 12 bases. V was clipped by 6 bases and J by 5 bases; unmatched bases: 2. The germline V gene has CDR1 LNHDA and CDR2 SQIVND (reference sequence). The CDR3 is made up of 13 amino acids. The CDR3 coding sequence is TGTGCCAGTAGGGGGACAGGGGGCCACGAGCAGTACTTC. Residues: CASRGTGGHEQYF.

This clone occurred a few times. The J gene is TRBJ2-3, the V gene TRBV19, with D maybe TRBD1 (5 bases). The V end lost 3 bases, the J end lost 0 bases, and 13 bases lay between the germline ends. Germline CDR1 and CDR2: LNHDA and SQIVND (reference sequence). The CDR3 runs 16 residues. The DNA for the CDR3 is TGTGCCAGTAGTATCAATGCGGACAAGAGCACAGATACGCAGTATTTT. Protein product: CASSINADKSTDTQYF.

The V gene is TRBV19, the J gene TRBJ1-2, with TRBD1 matching 7 bases. The trim removed 4 bases at V and 7 bases at J, leaving 9 bases unmatched. The CDR3 has 14 residues. Germline V gives CDR1 LNHDA, CDR2 SQIVND (reference sequence). In DNA, the CDR3 is TGTGCCAGTAGTACCGGGACAGCTTCGGCTGGCTACACCTTC. Protein sequence: CASSTGTASAGYTF.

The chain employs TRBV18 and TRBJ1-6; D is undetermined. Germline V gene data show CDR1 as KGHSH and CDR2 as LQKENI. V gave up 3 bases and J gave up 10 bases, with 16 bases separating them. The CDR3 has 15 amino acids. CDR3 sequence (DNA): TGTGCCAGCTCACCTACCATTGATGATGGATCACCCCTCCACTTT. Protein sequence: CASSPTIDDGSPLHF.

The chain joins TRBV19 to TRBJ1-1, with D unresolved. The V end was cut by 3 bases, the J end by 0 bases, with 17 bases between. Per germline, CDR1 LNHDA and CDR2 SQIVND (reference sequence). This CDR3 region has 17 residues. The CDR3: CASSIRTPAVVNTEAFF. The CDR3 DNA is TGTGCCAGTAGTATTCGGACGCCGGCCGTCGTGAACACTGAAGCTTTCTTT.

This sequence joins TRBV11-2 and TRBJ2-1; no clear D gene. The CDR3 is 13 amino acids. Germline V lookup: CDR1 SGHAT, CDR2 FQNNGV. With 5 bases removed from V and 4 bases from J, the gap between germline ends came to 9 bases. In DNA, the CDR3 is TGTGCCAGCAGCCCCCCTGGGTACAATGAGCAGTTCTTC. Protein sequence: CASSPPGYNEQFF. The full variable domain, in which reference TRBV11-2 and TRBJ2-1 provide the parts outside the CDR3, is EAGVAQSPRYKIIEKRQSVAFWCNPISGHATLYWYQQILGQGPKLLIQFQNNGVVDDSQLPKDRFSAERLKGVDSTLKIQPAKLEDSAVYLCASSPPGYNEQFFGPGTRLTVL.

The rearrangement links TRBV30 to TRBJ2-2; 10 positions agree with TRBD1. The germline V gene encodes CDR1 GTSNPN and CDR2 SVGIG (reference sequence). V was pared by 2 bases and J by 6 bases, with 9 bases of the junction left unmatched. There are 16 residues in the CDR3. The CDR3 protein is CAWSLRDRGTAGELFF. CDR3 coding DNA: TGTGCCTGGAGTTTACGGGACAGGGGCACGGCCGGGGAGCTGTTTTTT.

This clone was counted once. V usage is TRBV18 and J usage is TRBJ1-1; D might be TRBD1 (5 bases). This CDR3 is 11 amino acids long. Germline CDR1 and CDR2: KGHSH and LQKENI. Trimming stripped 6 bases from V and 8 bases from J, with 10 bases between. The CDR3 reads CASSTRGEAFF. The CDR3 region has the DNA TGTGCCAGCTCGACCCGGGGGGAAGCTTTCTTT.

J is TRBJ2-5 and V is TRBV9; D perhaps matches TRBD1 (7 bases). This CDR3 comprises 15 residues. From germline, CDR1 is SGDLS and CDR2 YYNGEE. V lost 0 bases to trimming and J lost 5 bases, with 14 bases between them. CDR3 residues: CASSVGRGRVETQYF. The CDR3 DNA is TGTGCCAGCAGCGTAGGGAGGGGGCGGGTTGAGACCCAGTACTTC.